The 25 T cell receptor beta chains below were found in one sample sequenced in a study of shared clonotypes between healthy human individuals. Clones were sequenced by immunoSEQ multiplex PCR, and TCRdb holds only the in-frame ones, with some missing. The profile covers about 1.1 million clones, with approximately 80% appearing a single time and over 0.8% taken by the ten largest. Specimen: memory CD4+ T cells from PBMCs. The subset: CD45RA-negative fraction. The receptors here all came from a young man in good health. Some clones in this sample may be carry-over from other donors' samples.

The V call is TRBV19, the J call TRBJ1-1, with 7 bases lining up with TRBD1. Per germline, CDR1 LNHDA and CDR2 SQIVND (reference sequence). Trimming removed 5 bases from V and 2 bases from J; junction bases left unmatched: 11. This CDR3 comprises 16 residues. The CDR3 DNA sequence: TGTGCCAGTAGTGCCTTAGGGACAGCTCGAAACACTGAAGCTTTCTTT. This encodes CASSALGTARNTEAFF. Full variable domain (missing parts from reference TRBV19 and TRBJ1-1): DGGITQSPKYLFRKEGQNVTLSCEQNLNHDAMYWYRQDPGQGLRLIYYSQIVNDFQKGDIAEGYSVSREKKESFPLTVTSAQKNPTAFYLCASSALGTARNTEAFFGQGTRLTVV.

The chain employs TRBV5-1 and TRBJ2-6; possibly TRBD1 or TRBD2 for D (6 bases each). Trimming shortened V by 1 base and J by 0 bases, and 14 bases separated the two germline ends. The CDR3 loop spans 18 amino acids. Germline V gene lookup returns CDR1 SGHRS and CDR2 YFSETQ. The CDR3 is CASSLRGPPYSGANVLTF. CDR3 nucleotides: TGCGCCAGCAGCTTGCGGGGGCCCCCCTACTCTGGGGCCAACGTCCTGACTTTC.

CDR3: CASSSPDRGIYEQYF. The CDR3 coding sequence is TGTGCCAGTAGTTCACCGGACAGGGGCATCTACGAGCAGTACTTC. The chain is built from TRBV19 and TRBJ2-7, with 9 bases lining up with TRBD1. CDR3 length: 15 residues. The V segment lost 5 bases and the J segment 3 bases; nucleotides outside the gene matches: 8. Per germline, CDR1 LNHDA and CDR2 SQIVND (reference sequence).

This clone was recorded at least ten times. Other nucleotide sequences in the sample specify the same CDR3. The V call is TRBV6-5, the J call TRBJ1-2, with D possibly TRBD1 on 5 matching bases. From germline, CDR1 is MNHEY and CDR2 SVGAGI. The CDR3 has 13 residues. Deletions cut 3 bases from V and 1 base from J, with 6 bases between. The CDR3 region is CASSYDSNYGYTF. In nucleotides, the CDR3 is TGTGCCAGCAGTTATGACAGTAACTATGGCTACACCTTC.

The chain is built from TRBV29-1 and TRBJ1-3, with a weak D call TRBD1 (5 bases). V was clipped by 4 bases and J by 4 bases, with 14 bases between them. Germline CDR1 SQVTM, CDR2 ANQGSEA. The CDR3 covers 14 residues. In DNA, the CDR3 is TGCAGCGTTGCTGGGGCGGCGGGGGGAAACACCATATATTTT. The encoded protein is CSVAGAAGGNTIYF.

The rearrangement links TRBV28 to TRBJ2-5; D is possibly TRBD1 (6 bases). Germline loops: CDR1 MDHEN, CDR2 SYDVKM. V dropped 6 bases and J dropped 5 bases, with 13 bases sitting between them. This CDR3 region has 13 residues. The CDR3 loop is CASRSTGLETQYF. The CDR3 coding sequence is TGTGCCAGCAGGTCCACAGGGTTGGAGACCCAGTACTTC.

Written as DNA, the CDR3 is TGTGCCAGCAGCTCGGGACAGGGGTTGGGGGAGACCCAGTACTTC. Its translation is CASSSGQGLGETQYF. The rearrangement links TRBV7-2 to TRBJ2-5; 10 bases map to TRBD1. From germline, CDR1 is SGHTA and CDR2 FQGNSA. This CDR3 has 15 residues. V shed 4 bases, J shed 5 bases, and the junction held 7 bases outside the gene matches.

About this clone itself: Additional DNA sequences in this sample encode the identical CDR3. This sequence joins TRBV6-5 and TRBJ2-7; D uncertain. The CDR3 consists of 11 residues. Germline CDR1 MNHEY, CDR2 SVGAGI. Deletions cut 4 bases from V and 2 bases from J, with 3 bases between. This CDR3 is CASSSAYEQYF. The CDR3 DNA reads TGTGCCAGCAGTTCAGCCTACGAGCAGTACTTC.

CDR3 coding DNA: TGTGCCAGCAGTTCAATCAGTAACTATGGCTACACCTTC. Amino acid sequence: CASSSISNYGYTF. This chain uses TRBV28 with TRBJ1-2; D call uncertain. Germline CDR1 reads MDHEN; CDR2 reads SYDVKM. V lost 4 bases and J lost 1, with 7 bases in between. This CDR3 spans 13 amino acids.

This sequence joins TRBV5-6 and TRBJ1-5; no clear D. Trimming pared 0 bases from V and 6 bases from J, leaving 10 bases between. The length of the CDR3 is 14 residues. Per germline, CDR1 SGHDT and CDR2 YYEEEE. The CDR3 loop is CASSLVGSGQPQHF. CDR3 sequence (DNA): TGTGCCAGCAGCTTGGTGGGGTCCGGTCAGCCCCAGCATTTT.

The chain links TRBV7-9 to TRBJ2-1, with 7 bases that match TRBD1. J lost 7 bases, V lost 3 bases, and 9 bases had no gene match. The CDR3 extends over 15 amino acids. Germline CDR1 is SEHNR and CDR2 is FQNEAQ (reference sequence). In DNA, the CDR3 is TGTGCCAGCAGCTTTCCGGGACAGACGAGGAATGAGCAGTTCTTC. As protein: CASSFPGQTRNEQFF.

The chain carries TRBV5-1 and TRBJ2-5, with 7 bases identical to TRBD2. Per germline, CDR1 SGHRS and CDR2 YFSETQ. J gave up 2 bases and V 2 bases, and 9 bases lay outside the gene matches. The CDR3 totals 16 residues. The CDR3 bases are TGCGCCAGCAGCTTAGGGATAGCAGCGGGACAAGAGACCCAGTACTTC. Encoded protein: CASSLGIAAGQETQYF.

This chain uses TRBV6-5 with TRBJ2-1, with unresolved D. The CDR3 covers 12 residues. The V gene lost 0 bases and the J gene lost 8 bases, with 5 bases spanning the gap. Per germline, CDR1 MNHEY and CDR2 SVGAGI. CDR3 in DNA: TGTGCCAGCAGTTACTCTCAACATGAGCAGTTCTTC. Translation: CASSYSQHEQFF.

The rearrangement uses TRBV5-1 and TRBJ2-3, with D possibly being TRBD1 (5 bases). Germline V gene sequence: CDR1 SGHRS, CDR2 YFSETQ. This CDR3 is 15 amino acids long. V gave up 0 bases and J gave up 0 bases, with 8 bases separating them. The CDR3, as DNA: TGCGCCAGCAGCTTGGGACAGTTTAGCACAGATACGCAGTATTTT. It codes for CASSLGQFSTDTQYF.

V usage is TRBV5-1 and J usage is TRBJ1-4; D is unresolved. V was clipped by 5 bases and J by 6 bases, with 14 bases between them. This CDR3 is 14 amino acids long. Looked up from germline, CDR1 is SGHRS and CDR2 is YFSETQ. The CDR3 here is CASSFEPTDEKLFF. The CDR3 DNA reads as TGCGCCAGCAGTTTCGAACCGACGGATGAAAAACTGTTTTTT.

This chain connects TRBV6-5 to TRBJ2-7; D is unresolved. This CDR3 has 14 residues. The germline V and J ends were trimmed by 2 bases and 1 base, with 9 bases remaining between them. Germline values: CDR1 MNHEY, CDR2 SVGAGI. CDR3 amino acids: CASSYVAVSYEQYF. The CDR3 DNA reads as TGTGCCAGCAGTTACGTTGCAGTTTCCTACGAGCAGTACTTC.

The chain links TRBV7-8 to TRBJ1-2; TRBD1 agrees at 12 bases. This CDR3 has 16 amino acids. Looked up from germline, CDR1 is SGHVS and CDR2 is FQNEAQ. With 5 bases clipped from V and 7 bases from J, the junction kept 11 bases outside the gene matches. CDR3 bases: TGTGCCAGCAGCCGAGACCGGGACAGGGGGCTCGGTGGCTACACCTTC. As protein: CASSRDRDRGLGGYTF. Supplemented by reference TRBV7-8 and TRBJ1-2, the full variable domain reads GAGVSQSPRYKVAKRGQDVALRCDPISGHVSLFWYQQALGQGPEFLTYFQNEAQLDKSGLPSDRFFAERPEGSVSTLKIQRTQQEDSAVYLCASSRDRDRGLGGYTFGSGTRLTVV.

The CDR3 DNA follows: TGTGCCAGTAGCAAAAACAGGGTACCAGGATACGACGAGCAGTACTTC. It yields the protein CASSKNRVPGYDEQYF. V is TRBV19 and J is TRBJ2-7; tentatively, D is TRBD1 (6 bases). CDR3 length: 16 residues. Germline V gives CDR1 LNHDA, CDR2 SQIVND (reference sequence). Between the trimmed V and J ends, which lost 6 bases and 5 bases, there was a span of 23 bases. Variable domain in full (rest from reference TRBV19 and TRBJ2-7): DGGITQSPKYLFRKEGQNVTLSCEQNLNHDAMYWYRQDPGQGLRLIYYSQIVNDFQKGDIAEGYSVSREKKESFPLTVTSAQKNPTAFYLCASSKNRVPGYDEQYFGPGTRLTVT.

This clone was counted a single time. The chain has TRBV13 and TRBJ1-1, with no clear D. The CDR3 loop spans 15 amino acids. Trimming pared 2 bases from V and 4 bases from J, leaving 14 bases between. CDR1 and CDR2 from the germline V gene are PRHDT and FYEKMQ (reference sequence). DNA for the CDR3: TGTGCCAGCAGCTTATCCCGGCGAAGAGCCACTGAAGCTTTCTTT. Protein sequence: CASSLSRRRATEAFF.

A word on this clone: One end of the junction varies from germline; a read error may be responsible. The sample contains more than one DNA sequence encoding this CDR3. This chain joins TRBV2 and TRBJ1-5; D is ambiguous. The germline gives CDR1 SNHLY, CDR2 FYNNEI. CDR3 length equals 15 residues. The CDR3 loop is CASRYKEGFDQPQHF. CDR3 coding DNA: TGTGCCAGCAGGTACAAGGAAGGGTTTGATCAGCCCCAGCATTTC.

A remark on this clone: Within the sample, other DNA sequences also encode this same CDR3. The chain carries TRBV25-1 and TRBJ1-1; D is possibly TRBD1 (5 bases). The germline V gene has CDR1 MGHDK and CDR2 SYGVNS. The V and J ends lost 6 bases and 1 base respectively, with 9 bases between them. This CDR3 spans 13 amino acids. The CDR3 here is CASRPQGNTEAFF. The CDR3 DNA is TGTGCCAGCAGGCCCCAGGGGAACACTGAAGCTTTCTTT.

Turning to this clone: An end of the junction does not agree with germline; a read error may underlie this. The V call is TRBV11-1, the J call TRBJ1-1; D unclear. The V gene's germline CDR1 is SGHAT and CDR2 FQDESV (reference sequence). The CDR3 has 13 residues. The CDR3, as DNA: TGTGCCAGCAGTTTAGAGCTGAACACTGAAGCTTTCTTT. It specifies CASSLELNTEAFF. Filled out from reference TRBV11-1 and TRBJ1-1, the complete variable domain reads EAEVAQSPRYKITEKSQAVAFWCDPISGHATLYWYRQILGQGPELLVQFQDESVVDDSQLPKDRFSAERLKGVDSTLKIQPAELGDSAMYLCASSLELNTEAFFGQGTRLTVV.

This chain uses TRBV9 with TRBJ2-1; perhaps D is TRBD1 or TRBD2 (5 bases each). Trimming pared 8 bases from V and 3 bases from J, leaving 6 bases between. This CDR3 is built from 11 residues. Looked up from germline, CDR1 is SGDLS and CDR2 is YYNGEE. The CDR3: CASGGYNEQFF. Here the CDR3 DNA reads TGTGCCAGTGGGGGCTACAATGAGCAGTTCTTC.

J is TRBJ2-7 and V is TRBV4-2; D is unresolved. With 0 bases removed from V and 0 bases from J, the gap between germline ends came to 15 bases. Germline-derived CDR1 and CDR2 are LGHNA and YNFKEQ. CDR3 length equals 17 residues. This CDR3 reads CASSQDNTGFSSYEQYF. In DNA, the CDR3 is TGTGCCAGCAGCCAAGATAATACGGGTTTCAGCTCCTACGAGCAGTACTTC.

This rearrangement joins TRBV19 to TRBJ2-1; D is tentatively TRBD1 or TRBD2 (5 bases each). V was trimmed by 5 bases and J by 7 bases, leaving 12 bases between them. The CDR3 is 13 residues long. Germline assignment: CDR1 LNHDA and CDR2 SQIVND (reference sequence). Written as DNA, the CDR3 is TGTGCCAGTAGTCCGGGGCTTGTGAATGAGCAGTTCTTC. Its protein product is CASSPGLVNEQFF.